The clone carrying this T cell receptor beta chain was seen a handful of times. V lost 1 base to trimming and J lost 8 bases, with 24 bases between them. CDR3 size: 18 residues. Sequencing was performed with immunoSEQ multiplex PCR; in TCRdb, only in-frame clones are kept and a portion is missing. The table shows 150,000 to 160,000 clones, with over 60% occurring only once. The data originate from a study of blood T cell repertoires in COVID-19. The receptor was isolated from a man older than 75 with acute or convalescent COVID-19. This chain joins TRBV23-1 and TRBJ2-1; perhaps TRBD1 as D (7 bases). TRBV23-1 is an open reading frame whose function is uncertain. Source material: peripheral blood. In nucleotides, the CDR3 is TGCGCCAGCAGTCAATACCCCCAAGGTAGGGGGCGGGGACATGAGCAGTTCTTC. Its protein is CASSQYPQGRGRGHEQFF.